Each of the 32 T cell receptor beta chains below was sequenced from the same sample in a study of T cells in Graves' hyperthyroidism and ophthalmopathy. Amplified TCR beta CDR3 regions derived from RNA transcripts. Researchers ran a first-round RT-PCR on the TCR CDR3 using the HTBI primer set. MiXCR was run by TCRdb on the multiplex PCR reads, yielding one entry per CDR3 protein. The sample consists of more than 300,000 distinct CDR3 sequences, about a sixth of them appearing once. The sample consisted of blood. The receptor set was obtained from a woman under 40 with Graves' hyperthyroidism that later progressed to Graves' ophthalmopathy.

This clonotype came up many times. This chain links TRBV3-1 with TRBJ2-2; weak D call: TRBD2 (7 bases). CDR3 length: 17 residues. Trimming cost V 5 bases and J 0 bases, with 16 bases left between them. The V gene's germline CDR1 is LGHDT and CDR2 YNNKEL (reference sequence). The DNA of the CDR3 is TGTGCCAGCAGCACCAGGCGGGGGCGGGCGAACACCGGGGAGCTGTTTTTT. It is translated as CASSTRRGRANTGELFF.

This clonotype came up many times. This rearrangement joins TRBV5-1 to TRBJ1-3, with 9 nucleotides matching TRBD1. CDR1 and CDR2 (germline): SGHRS, YFSETQ. This CDR3 has 14 residues. V shed 4 bases, J shed 2 bases, and the junction held 1 base outside the gene matches. The CDR3 loop is CASSTGGPGNTIYF. For the CDR3, the DNA is TGCGCCAGCAGCACAGGGGGCCCTGGAAACACCATATATTTT.

This clonotype was counted ten times or more. The J gene is TRBJ2-7, the V gene TRBV11-2; tentatively, D is TRBD1 or TRBD2 (5 bases each). Germline CDR1 SGHAT, CDR2 FQNNGV. Trimming removed 0 bases from V and 2 bases from J, with 5 bases in between. This CDR3 is built from 13 residues. The DNA of the CDR3 is TGTGCCAGCAGCTTAGAGGGGGCCTACGAGCAGTACTTC. It codes for CASSLEGAYEQYF.

This clonotype was picked up many times. The rearrangement joins TRBV12-3 or TRBV12-4 to TRBJ2-7; the D is unclear. This CDR3 contains 15 residues. Trimming removed 2 bases from V and 0 bases from J, with 11 bases in between. In nucleotides, the CDR3 is TGTGCCAGCAGTTTATACGAAGACAACTCCTACGAGCAGTACTTC. Encoded protein: CASSLYEDNSYEQYF.

This clonotype was seen at least ten times. The CDR3 DNA reads TGTGCCACCAGTGCCTCGGACAGGGGACACTATGGCTACACCTTC. Its protein is CATSASDRGHYGYTF. The chain combines TRBV24-1 with TRBJ1-2, with 9 bases that match TRBD1. Germline V gene sequence: CDR1 KGHDR, CDR2 SFDVKD. With 5 bases clipped from V and 3 bases from J, the junction kept 6 bases outside the gene matches. CDR3 size: 15 residues.

This chain connects TRBV12-3 or TRBV12-4 to TRBJ2-5; tentatively, D is TRBD2 (5 bases). The germline V and J ends were trimmed by 6 bases and 0 bases, with 20 bases remaining between them. The CDR3 consists of 17 residues. The CDR3 region has the DNA TGTGCCAGCAGCTTTAGGGAGATGTCTTGGGACCAAGAGACCCAGTACTTC. This sequence encodes CASSFREMSWDQETQYF.

This clonotype was observed many times. This sequence joins TRBV4-2 and TRBJ1-1; TRBD1 agrees at 10 bases. Germline CDR1 reads LGHNA; CDR2 reads YNFKEQ. This CDR3 comprises 18 residues. With V trimmed by 1 base and J by 4 bases, 12 bases remained unmatched. This CDR3 is CASSQAAGTGVVGTEAFF. CDR3 DNA sequence: TGTGCCAGCAGCCAAGCGGCCGGGACAGGGGTCGTGGGCACTGAAGCTTTCTTT.

In its sample, this clonotype was seen many times. The rearrangement links TRBV20-1 to TRBJ2-3; 9 nucleotides align to TRBD2. J lost 3 bases, V lost 3 bases, and 7 bases had no gene match. The CDR3 runs to 15 residues. Germline loops: CDR1 DFQATT, CDR2 SNEGSKA (reference sequence). The CDR3 protein is CSARRPSGETDTQYF. CDR3 nucleotides: TGCAGTGCTAGGCGACCTAGCGGGGAAACAGATACGCAGTATTTT.

This clonotype appeared a few times. The chain is built from TRBV5-1 and TRBJ1-5; D is perhaps TRBD1 (6 bases). Germline V gene lookup returns CDR1 SGHRS and CDR2 YFSETQ. This CDR3 has 17 amino acids. V lost 8 bases to trimming and J lost 4 bases, with 25 bases between them. DNA of the CDR3: TGCGCCAGAGAACTCGAGGGGGTCCGGGATTATAATCAGCCCCAGCATTTT. As protein: CARELEGVRDYNQPQHF.

This clonotype was found once. The chain couples TRBV9 to TRBJ1-1; 7 positions agree with TRBD1. The CDR3 runs to 16 residues. In germline, CDR1 is SGDLS, CDR2 YYNGEE. Germline trimming cut 4 bases from V and 1 base from J; bases unmatched to any gene: 10. The CDR3 loop reads CASSLTAGGGNTEAFF. The CDR3 DNA is TGTGCCAGCAGCCTGACTGCAGGGGGAGGGAACACTGAAGCTTTCTTT. The full variable domain, rest sourced from reference TRBV9 and TRBJ1-1, is DSGVTQTPKHLITATGQRVTLRCSPRSGDLSVYWYQQSLDQGLQFLIQYYNGEERAKGNILERFSAQQFPDLHSELNLSSLELGDSALYFCASSLTAGGGNTEAFFGQGTRLTVV.

The V and J genes are TRBV6-1 and TRBJ1-2, with 10 bases matching TRBD1. Germline V gene lookup returns CDR1 MNHNS and CDR2 SASEGT. V trimming: 6 bases; J trimming: 4 bases; junction bases outside the gene matches: 8. CDR3 length equals 15 residues. The CDR3 loop reads CASRLTGGAGYGYTF. The CDR3 coding sequence is TGTGCCAGCAGATTGACAGGGGGCGCCGGCTATGGCTACACCTTC.

This clonotype was seen many times. J is TRBJ2-7 and V is TRBV28; a weak D match, TRBD2 (6 bases). The CDR3 totals 13 residues. Deletions cut 7 bases from V and 2 bases from J, with 12 bases between. Germline values: CDR1 MDHEN, CDR2 SYDVKM. This chain's CDR3 is CASTVADPYEQYF. CDR3 DNA: TGTGCCAGCACCGTAGCGGACCCCTACGAGCAGTACTTC.

This clonotype has ten or more counts. V gene TRBV11-2 combines with J gene TRBJ1-1; D might be TRBD1 (6 bases). The germline V gene has CDR1 SGHAT and CDR2 FQNNGV. CDR3 size: 15 residues. V was pared by 5 bases and J by 4 bases, with 17 bases between. CDR3 protein: CASSPGEGWGTEAFF. The CDR3 DNA follows: TGTGCCAGCAGCCCAGGGGAGGGATGGGGCACTGAAGCTTTCTTT.

This clonotype was observed at least ten times. The chain links TRBV5-5 to TRBJ1-2; D may be TRBD1 (6 bases). Trimming pared 0 bases from V and 2 bases from J, leaving 11 bases between. In germline, CDR1 is SGHKS, CDR2 YYEKEE (reference sequence). This CDR3 comprises 15 residues. In DNA form, the CDR3 reads TGTGCCAGCAGCTTGGGGAGGGGGGGAAACTATGGCTACACCTTC. Its protein is CASSLGRGGNYGYTF.

This clonotype turned up a few times. The genes are TRBV5-4 and TRBJ2-2; TRBD1 might be the D (5 bases). V lost 0 bases and J lost 4, with 10 bases in between. This CDR3 has 15 residues. Germline loops: CDR1 SGHNT, CDR2 YYREEE (reference sequence). The CDR3 nucleotides read TGTGCCAGCAGCTTGGTTGATAGGGGCACCGGGGAGCTGTTTTTT. It translates to CASSLVDRGTGELFF.

A few counts support this clonotype. This chain joins TRBV29-1 and TRBJ2-1, with 9 bases identical to TRBD1. The V gene end was trimmed by 2 bases and the J gene end by 15 bases; junction bases not matched to a gene: 8. The CDR3 extends over 12 amino acids. Germline V CDR1 and CDR2: SQVTM, ANQGSEA. CDR3 nucleotides: TGCAGCGTTGAAATACAGGGGGCCCGCGGGTTCTTC. It encodes CSVEIQGARGFF.

This clonotype was found many times. CDR3: CASRDQGNGGELFF. CDR3 nucleotides: TGCGCCAGCCGGGACCAGGGTAACGGCGGGGAGCTGTTTTTT. The chain carries TRBV5-1 and TRBJ2-2; D is perhaps TRBD1 or TRBD2 (5 bases each). Germline V gene sequence: CDR1 SGHRS, CDR2 YFSETQ. There are 14 residues in the CDR3. Trimming left V 7 bases short and J 7 bases short, with 17 bases between.

This clonotype has a handful of counts. The chain has TRBV3-1 and TRBJ1-6; D may be TRBD1 (6 bases). Trimming took 2 bases from V and 0 from J, leaving 17 bases between them. The length of the CDR3 is 19 residues. Germline-derived CDR1 and CDR2 are LGHDT and YNNKEL (reference sequence). The CDR3 coding sequence is TGTGCCAGCAGCCAAAATTCCCGGGCCAGGGGCTCCTATAATTCACCCCTCCACTTT. Translating gives CASSQNSRARGSYNSPLHF.

The chain employs TRBV2 and TRBJ2-1; TRBD2 agrees at 12 bases. The CDR3 length is 14 residues. The V gene's germline CDR1 is SNHLY and CDR2 FYNNEI. V dropped 7 bases and J dropped 9; count of bases not matched to a gene: 7. The CDR3 nucleotides read TGTGCCAGCATTACTAGCGGGAGGAGGCGTGAGCAGTTCTTC. Its translation is CASITSGRRREQFF.

This clonotype appeared once. A much larger clone differs from this one at a single base, so this may be a read error. This chain connects TRBV5-1 to TRBJ1-6; no definite D call. Germline V lookup: CDR1 SGHRS, CDR2 YFSETQ. The CDR3 consists of 16 residues. CDR3 loop: CDSGTEASSYNSPLHF. For the CDR3, the DNA is TGCGACAGCGGAACAGAAGCGAGCTCCTATAATTCACCCCTCCACTTT.

This clonotype was seen repeatedly, ten times or more. The chain couples TRBV14 to TRBJ1-1, with 10 bases aligning to TRBD1. Germline V gives CDR1 SGHDN, CDR2 FVKESK. This CDR3 has 16 amino acids. The V and J ends lost 4 bases and 0 bases, in that order; junction bases with no gene match: 5. This chain's CDR3 is CASSLDRGTMNTEAFF. CDR3 DNA: TGTGCCAGCAGCCTGGACAGGGGGACGATGAACACTGAAGCTTTCTTT.

At least ten counts were recorded for this clonotype. The V gene is TRBV6-5, the J gene TRBJ1-1; D is possibly TRBD1 (6 bases). This CDR3 has 16 amino acids. Germline V gene data show CDR1 as MNHEY and CDR2 as SVGAGI. V lost 0 bases to trimming and J lost 3 bases, with 14 bases between them. CDR3 region: CASSYSTPGVDTEAFF. The CDR3 DNA sequence: TGTGCCAGCAGTTACTCGACTCCAGGGGTGGACACTGAAGCTTTCTTT.

This clonotype was detected many times. This chain uses TRBV19 with TRBJ2-3; weak D call: TRBD2 (6 bases). The CDR3 has 15 residues. The germline V gene has CDR1 LNHDA and CDR2 SQIVND (reference sequence). V lost 1 base, J lost 6 bases, and 14 bases lay in between. CDR3 DNA sequence: TGTGCCAGTAGTATAGGTGGGCGAAGCGGGGATACGCAGTATTTT. Translating it yields CASSIGGRSGDTQYF.

DNA for the CDR3: TGTGCCAGCACCTCCGGGACAGGGCCTTCACCCCTCCACTTT. Translated: CASTSGTGPSPLHF. The gene calls are TRBV6-1 and TRBJ1-6; 9 bases are shared with TRBD1. This CDR3 is built from 14 residues. The V gene's germline CDR1 is MNHNS and CDR2 SASEGT. The ends lost 7 bases at V and 9 bases at J; junction bases unmatched: 7.

This clonotype has a count of ten or more. V is TRBV12-3 or TRBV12-4 and J is TRBJ1-1, with D tentatively TRBD1 (5 bases). Trimming left V 7 bases short and J 0 bases short, with 15 bases between. This CDR3 is 15 amino acids long. CDR3 coding DNA: TGTGCCAGCAATACGGGACTGAGGATGAACACTGAAGCTTTCTTT. Encoded protein: CASNTGLRMNTEAFF.

This clonotype was found many times. J is TRBJ1-4 and V is TRBV6-6; TRBD1 is a possible D gene (5 bases). Deletions cut 2 bases from V and 11 bases from J, with 6 bases between. Germline-derived CDR1 and CDR2 are MNHNY and SVGAGI (reference sequence). The CDR3 runs to 11 residues. This CDR3 is CASSYGGKLFF. As DNA, the CDR3 is TGTGCCAGCAGTTACGGGGGGAAACTGTTTTTT.

This clonotype was detected ten times or more. The chain joins TRBV28 to TRBJ1-1; D perhaps matches TRBD1 (6 bases). From germline, CDR1 is MDHEN and CDR2 SYDVKM. V lost 4 bases and J 4 bases, leaving 16 bases between the germline ends. This CDR3 spans 15 amino acids. The CDR3 nucleotides are TGTGCCAGCAGTTATCTTAGCGGGGGCACCACTGAAGCTTTCTTT. This gives the protein CASSYLSGGTTEAFF.

This clonotype was counted ten times or more. The chain combines TRBV3-1 with TRBJ1-4, with 10 bases aligning to TRBD1. Germline loops: CDR1 LGHDT, CDR2 YNNKEL (reference sequence). V was pared by 4 bases and J by 7 bases, with 3 bases of the junction left unmatched. This CDR3 comprises 14 residues. The CDR3 spells CASSLGTGAEKLFF. In DNA, the CDR3 is TGTGCCAGCAGCCTTGGGACAGGGGCTGAAAAACTGTTTTTT.

The J gene is TRBJ2-7, the V gene TRBV6-5; 15 nucleotides line up with TRBD2. The CDR3 totals 18 residues. Germline-derived CDR1 and CDR2 are MNHEY and SVGAGI. Trimming removed 4 bases from V and 0 bases from J; junction bases left unmatched: 7. The chain's CDR3 is CASSWRTSGRESSYEQYF. The CDR3 coding sequence is TGTGCCAGCAGTTGGAGGACTAGCGGGAGGGAATCCTCCTACGAGCAGTACTTC.

This clonotype was detected many times. The V gene is TRBV5-6, the J gene TRBJ2-5; 10 nucleotides agree with TRBD1. Germline lookup yields CDR1 SGHDT and CDR2 YYEEEE. The CDR3 is made up of 15 amino acids. With 2 bases clipped from V and 5 bases from J, the junction kept 6 bases outside the gene matches. The CDR3 bases are TGTGCCAGCAGCTTTAGACAGGGGGCTTCGGAGACCCAGTACTTC. Translating gives CASSFRQGASETQYF.

The sample holds a few counts of this clonotype. The gene calls are TRBV19 and TRBJ1-2; D remains ambiguous. The germline V gene has CDR1 LNHDA and CDR2 SQIVND (reference sequence). Trimming left V 3 bases short and J 4 bases short, with 15 bases between. The CDR3 covers 15 residues. CDR3 sequence reads: CASSIGGDLIYGYTF. CDR3 nucleotide sequence: TGTGCCAGTAGTATTGGTGGGGATCTAATCTATGGCTACACCTTC.

This clonotype was detected many times. This chain links TRBV30 with TRBJ1-2; D ambiguous. The germline V and J ends were trimmed by 5 bases and 4 bases, with 11 bases remaining between them. Germline V lookup: CDR1 GTSNPN, CDR2 SVGIG (reference sequence). CDR3 size: 12 residues. In DNA, the CDR3 is TGTGCCTGGGAGCGGAGTCTCTATGGCTACACCTTC. Protein: CAWERSLYGYTF. The full variable domain, its missing parts supplied by reference TRBV30 and TRBJ1-2, is SQTIHQWPATLVQPVGSPLSLECTVEGTSNPNLYWYRQAAGRGLQLLFYSVGIGQISSEVPQNLSASRPQDRQFILSSKKLLLSDSGFYLCAWERSLYGYTFGSGTRLTVV.